Below, one T cell receptor beta chain is given with its context. It has no known antigen specificity. The record has no base qualities; no much larger clone is one base away. Every bulk PBMC sample was loaded with the same fixed amount of approximately 0.35 ug of DNA. TCR beta CDR3 sequences were amplified from genomic DNA with the immunoSEQ TCRb Assay kit following manufacturer instructions. The KAPA Library Quantification Kit for Illumina platforms was used to quantify the pooled libraries by qPCR. Pooled libraries were sequenced on an Illumina NextSeq 500, clustered at about 0.55-1.2 pM. On the authors' methods: TCR data were analyzed with immunoSEQ ANALYZER and the R LymphoSeq package. A rearrangement efficiency score was calculated as productive divided by the sum of productive and non-productive CDR3 sequences. Within each patient, timepoints were compared pairwise for clonality, measured with the Gini coefficient, and for diversity, measured with the Renyi index at alpha=1. In LymphoSeq, clonal relatedness was computed using an edit distance of 3, and repertoire similarity was computed using the Bhattacharyya coefficient. Linear discriminant analysis on week-3 changes in clonality and diversity was built with the R MASS and caret packages to classify response. TCRdb provides this immuneACCESS table in a form limited to in-frame rearrangements. Some clones are lacking; in checked studies, under half of them reflect an unresolved V gene, and why the rest are absent is not known. V, J and clone size are those of that table, while D and trimming were read from the DNA. The sample table lists over 9,500 clones, roughly 90% of them with a count of one. The top ten clonotypes cover 24% of the sample.

This specimen belongs to a study of blood T cell dynamics during melanoma immunotherapy (dated by TCRdb to about 2020). For context, the study as a whole: Patients with metastatic melanoma were treated with first-line pembrolizumab or nivolumab plus ipilimumab as standard of care in the United Kingdom. To find early correlates of response, the study profiled the peripheral T cell receptor repertoires of patients with metastatic melanoma both before and after one cycle of checkpoint inhibitor therapy. The training cohort was made up of consecutive patients, while a further independent group of patients from the same centre was pooled to form an external validation set.

Study-level results and caveats: The relatively small sample size was acknowledged as a potential limitation on generalization of the results. Whether the T cell clones behind the repertoire changes were melanoma-specific or instead reflected general immune activation was something the study could not determine. Unlike progressors, patients who went on to achieve disease control showed a bifurcated reorganization of the PBMC repertoire at W3, with either increased clonality or increased diversity.

Per the publication, the time point label means: week 3, after first cycle of checkpoint inhibitor. Blood was sampled before treatment (T0) and at week 3 (W3), after the first cycle of checkpoint blockade. Except for a couple of patients with rapid clinical progression, response was assessed 12 weeks after the first infusion by RECIST 1.1; disease control meant complete response, partial response or stable disease. Any patient who had received prior systemic cancer treatment, was on concomitant immunosuppressant therapy or had synchronous other active malignancies was excluded. Both bulk PBMC and plasma cell-free DNA were sequenced for TCR beta so that circulating cells and T cell turnover could be tracked. PBMC were isolated from blood with Lymphoprep and SepMate tubes, followed by red cell lysis. QIAamp DNA Blood Mini kits were used to extract DNA from PBMC and from sorted T cell subsets. CDR1 and CDR2 were assigned from the germline V gene as MDHEN and SYDVKM. The CDR3 runs 11 amino acids, cysteine and phenylalanine included. CDR3 DNA is the only sequence kept; it has 33 bases, read in frame from the first base. V is pared back by 3 bases and J by 9 bases, with 3 bases lying between the germline termini.

The material sequenced was blood, taken from a patient treated with checkpoint blockade. The source is a human donor with melanoma. The chain links TRBV28 with TRBJ1-6; no D gene is confidently identified. At the DNA level, the sequence is TGTGCCAGCAGTTTGGGTTCACCCCTCCACTTT. This encodes CASSLGSPLHF.